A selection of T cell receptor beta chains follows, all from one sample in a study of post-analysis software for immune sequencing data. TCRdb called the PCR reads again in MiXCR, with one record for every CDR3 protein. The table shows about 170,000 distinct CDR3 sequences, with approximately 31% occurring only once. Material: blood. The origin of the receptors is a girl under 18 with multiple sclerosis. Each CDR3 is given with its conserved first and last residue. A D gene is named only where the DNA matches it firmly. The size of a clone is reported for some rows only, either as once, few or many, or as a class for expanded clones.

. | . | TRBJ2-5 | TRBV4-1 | TGCGCCAGCAGCGAACTTGACAGTTACAATGAGCAGTACTTC | CASSELDSYNEQYF
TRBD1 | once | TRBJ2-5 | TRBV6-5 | TGTGCCAGCAGCCCCGATCCGGGACAGGGGTTGAAGACCCAGTACTTC | CASSPDPGQGLKTQYF
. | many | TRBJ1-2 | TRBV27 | TGTGCCAGCAGTCCCGGGGGGAGGTCATGGAATGGCTACACCTTC | CASSPGGRSWNGYTF
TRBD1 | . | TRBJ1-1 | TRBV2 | TGTGCCAGCAGTAAACAGGGGCTGAACACTGAAGCTTTCTTT | CASSKQGLNTEAFF
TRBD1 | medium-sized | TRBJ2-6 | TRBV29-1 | TGCAGCGTCGTCGGGACAGCTGGGGCCAACGTCCTGACTTTC | CSVVGTAGANVLTF
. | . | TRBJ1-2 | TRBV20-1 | TGCAGTGCTAGAGGAGGGGAGTATGGCTACACCTTC | CSARGGEYGYTF
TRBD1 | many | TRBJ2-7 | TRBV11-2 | TGTGCCAGCAGCTCCTGGACAGGGAGCTCCTACGAGCAGTACTTC | CASSSWTGSSYEQYF
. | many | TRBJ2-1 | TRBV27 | TGTGCCAGCAGTTTAAGGACCTACAATGAGCAGTTCTTC | CASSLRTYNEQFF
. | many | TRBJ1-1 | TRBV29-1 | TGCAGCGGGGTGGGAGGCACTGAAGCTTTCTTT | CSGVGGTEAFF
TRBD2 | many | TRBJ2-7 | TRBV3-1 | TGTGCCAGCAGCCAAGAAAATTTAGGGCGGGAGAAAGAGCAGTACTTC | CASSQENLGREKEQYF
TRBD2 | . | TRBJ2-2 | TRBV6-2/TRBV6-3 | TGTGCCAGCAGTTACCAATTTCTACTAGCGGCAATAAACACCGGGGAGCTGTTTTTT | CASSYQFLLAAINTGELFF
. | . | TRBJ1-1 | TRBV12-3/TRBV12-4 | TGTGCCAGCAGTTTAAGCAGGGTGCCTGAAGCTTTCTTT | CASSLSRVPEAFF
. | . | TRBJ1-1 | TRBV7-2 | TGTGCCAGCAGCTTTAGTCCAGGGTTGAACACTGAAGCTTTCTTT | CASSFSPGLNTEAFF
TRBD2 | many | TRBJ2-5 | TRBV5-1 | TGCGCCAGCAGAGGACTAGCGGACCAAGAGACCCAGTACTTC | CASRGLADQETQYF
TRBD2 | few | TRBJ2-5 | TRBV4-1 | TGCGCCAGCAGCCAACCTGAGAGCGGGAGAGAGGCCCAGTACTTC | CASSQPESGREAQYF
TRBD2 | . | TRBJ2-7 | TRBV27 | TGTGCCGGCAGTCCATCCGGGAGGGGCGAGCAGTACTTC | CAGSPSGRGEQYF
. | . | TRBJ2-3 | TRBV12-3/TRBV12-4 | TGTGCCAGCAGTTTCGGCGGGACCAGTAGCACAGATACGCAGTATTTT | CASSFGGTSSTDTQYF
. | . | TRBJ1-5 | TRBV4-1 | TGCGCCAGCAGCCAAGCCCCCAACAGGGCCGGAGGGAGCAATCAGCCCCAGCATTTT | CASSQAPNRAGGSNQPQHF
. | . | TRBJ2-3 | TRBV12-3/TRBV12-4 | TGTGCCAGCAGTTTCGGCGGGACCAGTAGCGCAGATACGCAGTATTTT | CASSFGGTSSADTQYF
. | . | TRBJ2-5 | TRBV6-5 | TGTGCCAGCAGTTATTGGGGGCAGGGGGGACAAGAGACCCAGTACTTC | CASSYWGQGGQETQYF
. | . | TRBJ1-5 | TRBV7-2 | TGTGCCAGCAGCTTCGAGGGAGGTCAGCCCCAGCATTTT | CASSFEGGQPQHF
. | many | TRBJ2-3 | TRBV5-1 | TGCGCCAGCAGCCCCGGGGACACCTTCACAGATACGCAGTATTTT | CASSPGDTFTDTQYF
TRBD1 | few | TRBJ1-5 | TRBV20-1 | TGCAGTGCTAGAGTCTCCGGGACAGGGAACCAGCCCCAGCATTTT | CSARVSGTGNQPQHF
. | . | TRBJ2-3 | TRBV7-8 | TGTGCCAGCAGCCCCCCTTTTCGTACAGATACGCAGTATTTT | CASSPPFRTDTQYF
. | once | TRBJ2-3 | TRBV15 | TGTGCCACCGGCAGAGATCAAGAGGGGCGGGCAGATACGCAGTATTTT | CATGRDQEGRADTQYF
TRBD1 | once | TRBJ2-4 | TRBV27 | TGTGCCAGCAGGCCCTGCCTGGGACAGGGGGCCTACGGGCAGTACTTC | CASRPCLGQGAYGQYF
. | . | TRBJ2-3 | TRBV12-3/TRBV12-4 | TGTGCCAGCCCCAAGCGGAGAGGAAAGGTTGACACGCAGTATTTT | CASPKRRGKVDTQYF
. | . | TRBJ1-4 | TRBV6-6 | TGTGCCACCAAGGGAGGGGGGAATGAAAAACTGTTTTTT | CATKGGGNEKLFF
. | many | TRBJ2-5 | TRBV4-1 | TGCGCCAGCAGCCAAGCCAGACAAGAGACCCAGTACTTC | CASSQARQETQYF
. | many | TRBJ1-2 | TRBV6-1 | TGTGCCAGCAGTCCGACGGTTAACTATGGCTACACCTTC | CASSPTVNYGYTF
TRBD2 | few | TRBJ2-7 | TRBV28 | TGTGCCAGCAGCCCCGGTTCGGGAGGTAGGAACGAGCAGTACTTC | CASSPGSGGRNEQYF
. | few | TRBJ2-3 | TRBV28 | TGTGCCAGCCGAGGGGAGGAGGGGGGCACCTTTCAAACTAGCACAGATACGCAGTATTTT | CASRGEEGGTFQTSTDTQYF
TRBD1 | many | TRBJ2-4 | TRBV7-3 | TGTGCCAGCAGCTTGTCAGGGGGCCAAAACATTCAGTACTTC | CASSLSGGQNIQYF
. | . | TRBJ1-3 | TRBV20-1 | TGCAGTGCTAGAGAGAGGGGACTGGTTGGAAACACCATATATTTT | CSARERGLVGNTIYF
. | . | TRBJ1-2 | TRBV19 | TGTGCCAGTAGTCGGTTTGACAGCGCGACATATGGCTACACCTTC | CASSRFDSATYGYTF